These 25 T cell receptor beta chains were all obtained from the same sample, sequenced in a study of T cells in narcolepsy. Sequencing was performed with immunoSEQ multiplex PCR; in TCRdb, only in-frame clones are kept and a portion is missing. The profile shows fewer than 40,000 clones, approximately 78% of them singletons. Sequenced: CD45RA- memory CD4+ T cells from PBMCs. These receptors all stem from a human donor with narcolepsy.

The chain joins TRBV2 to TRBJ2-2; no clear D. Trimming stripped 6 bases from V and 1 base from J, with 9 bases between. The CDR3 runs to 14 residues. The germline CDR1 and CDR2 sequences are SNHLY and FYNNEI. The CDR3: CASSEMLNTGELFF. The CDR3 DNA is TGTGCCAGCAGCGAAATGTTGAACACCGGGGAGCTGTTTTTT.

The V and J genes are TRBV30 and TRBJ2-2; weak D call: TRBD1 (5 bases). Germline CDR1 is GTSNPN and CDR2 is SVGIG (reference sequence). Deletions cut 0 bases from V and 4 bases from J, with 12 bases between. This CDR3 has 15 amino acids. The CDR3 protein is CAWSVLSGSTGELFF. In DNA, the CDR3 is TGTGCCTGGAGTGTATTGTCAGGGTCCACCGGGGAGCTGTTTTTT.

This sequence joins TRBV7-2 and TRBJ2-7; tentative D call: TRBD1 (5 bases). CDR1 and CDR2 from the germline V gene are SGHTA and FQGNSA. The CDR3 is made up of 15 amino acids. With 1 base removed from V and 2 bases from J, the gap between germline ends came to 12 bases. CDR3 coding DNA: TGTGCCAGCAGCTTAGATCAAGGCAGGGCCTACGAGCAGTACTTC. Its protein is CASSLDQGRAYEQYF.

The V and J genes are TRBV25-1 and TRBJ2-5; tentatively, D is TRBD2 (7 bases). The germline V gene has CDR1 MGHDK and CDR2 SYGVNS. CDR3 length: 17 residues. Trimming took 3 bases from V and 1 from J, leaving 18 bases between them. In DNA form, the CDR3 reads TGTGCCAGCAGTGATTTCTTGGGAGGGGGTCGCCAAGAGACCCAGTACTTC. It codes for CASSDFLGGGRQETQYF. Using reference TRBV25-1 and TRBJ2-5 for the parts outside the CDR3, the full variable domain is EADIYQTPRYLVIGTGKKITLECSQTMGHDKMYWYQQDPGMELHLIHYSYGVNSTEKGDLSSESTVSRIRTEHFPLTLESARPSHTSQYLCASSDFLGGGRQETQYFGPGTRLLVL.

V usage is TRBV29-1 and J usage is TRBJ2-5; D might be TRBD2 (5 bases). The germline V gene has CDR1 SQVTM and CDR2 ANQGSEA. V was shortened by 7 bases and J by 0 bases, with 15 bases between the two germline ends. The CDR3 length is 14 residues. As DNA, the CDR3 is TGCAGCGCGTCCGGGATACTGTACCAAGAGACCCAGTACTTC. It is translated as CSASGILYQETQYF.

This chain connects TRBV11-2 to TRBJ2-1; D is ambiguous. V dropped 5 bases and J dropped 8 bases, with 16 bases sitting between them. Germline lookup yields CDR1 SGHAT and CDR2 FQNNGV. This CDR3 comprises 14 residues. In DNA form, the CDR3 reads TGTGCCAGCAGCCTTGGAGCAGGATTGGATGAGCAGTTCTTC. This encodes CASSLGAGLDEQFF.

This chain links TRBV18 with TRBJ2-2; D not resolved. The CDR3 has 13 residues. CDR1 KGHSH and CDR2 LQKENI come from the germline V gene. The ends were cut back, 4 bases at V and 4 bases at J, with 7 bases in the middle. The CDR3 spells CASSQLPTGELFF. CDR3 sequence (DNA): TGTGCCAGCTCACAGCTTCCCACCGGGGAGCTGTTTTTT.

The chain is built from TRBV5-8 and TRBJ1-1; D not certain. The germline gives CDR1 SGHTS, CDR2 YDEGEE. CDR3 length: 12 amino acids. Trimming left V 1 base short and J 6 bases short, with 7 bases between. CDR3 loop: CASSLRVSEAFF. In nucleotides, the CDR3 is TGTGCCAGCAGCTTGAGGGTATCTGAAGCTTTCTTT. Looking up the rest from reference TRBV5-8 and TRBJ1-1 gives the full variable domain: EAGVTQSPTHLIKTRGQQATLRCSPISGHTSVYWYQQALGLGLQFLLWYDEGEERNRGNFPPRFSGRQFPNYSSELNVNALELEDSALYLCASSLRVSEAFFGQGTRLTVV.

The chain's CDR3 is CASSVEPGQGNPNTEAFF. CDR3 nucleotide sequence: TGTGCCAGCAGCGTAGAACCGGGACAGGGGAACCCGAACACTGAAGCTTTCTTT. The chain has TRBV9 and TRBJ1-1, with TRBD1 matching 10 bases. The CDR3 has 18 residues. Germline-derived CDR1 and CDR2 are SGDLS and YYNGEE. With V trimmed by 0 bases and J by 1 base, 9 bases remained unmatched.

The genes are TRBV29-1 and TRBJ1-4; D may be TRBD1 (5 bases). The CDR3 has 13 residues. V lost 7 bases and J lost 4, with 13 bases in between. Per germline, CDR1 SQVTM and CDR2 ANQGSEA. The DNA of the CDR3 is TGCAGCGCGGCGGGACTGAATAATGAAAAACTGTTTTTT. This gives the protein CSAAGLNNEKLFF.

This clone was detected only once. The chain carries TRBV29-1 and TRBJ2-3; 9 bases agree with TRBD1. V dropped 8 bases and J dropped 6; count of bases not matched to a gene: 9. The CDR3 sequence is 13 residues long. Germline V gene sequence: CDR1 SQVTM, CDR2 ANQGSEA. The CDR3 coding sequence is TGCAGCACCTCGACAGGGGGAATGGATACGCAGTATTTT. It specifies CSTSTGGMDTQYF.

The chain has TRBV6-5 and TRBJ1-2, with 7 bases matching TRBD1. The V gene end was trimmed by 0 bases and the J gene end by 4 bases; junction bases not matched to a gene: 8. This CDR3 spans 16 amino acids. From germline, CDR1 is MNHEY and CDR2 SVGAGI. The CDR3 reads CASSYSRTGGVYGYTF. CDR3 nucleotide sequence: TGTGCCAGCAGTTACTCGAGGACAGGAGGGGTCTATGGCTACACCTTC.

In regard to this clone: Other DNA sequences from this sample encode an identical CDR3 as well. The chain employs TRBV9 and TRBJ2-3; 10 bases align to TRBD2. This CDR3 comprises 15 residues. Germline loops: CDR1 SGDLS, CDR2 YYNGEE. V was clipped by 3 bases and J by 9 bases; unmatched bases: 10. CDR3 region: CASSAIAGGPPTQYF. The CDR3 DNA reads as TGTGCCAGCAGCGCGATAGCGGGGGGTCCCCCGACGCAGTATTTT.

This sequence joins TRBV11-2 and TRBJ2-7, with D possibly TRBD2 on 6 matching bases. With 5 bases removed from V and 5 bases from J, the gap between germline ends came to 19 bases. The CDR3 sequence is 15 residues long. The germline gives CDR1 SGHAT, CDR2 FQNNGV. CDR3 sequence reads: CASSENRGTPNEQYF. The CDR3 DNA sequence: TGTGCCAGCAGCGAGAATCGGGGGACCCCAAACGAGCAGTACTTC.

The V call is TRBV6-5, the J call TRBJ1-1, with D possibly matching TRBD1 (6 bases). V was cut by 8 bases and J by 4 bases, with 17 bases left in between. The CDR3 has 14 residues. Germline V gives CDR1 MNHEY, CDR2 SVGAGI. CDR3 sequence: CASRSRGVGTEAFF. The CDR3 nucleotides read TGTGCCAGCCGGTCCAGGGGTGTGGGCACTGAAGCTTTCTTT.

The rearrangement joins TRBV18 to TRBJ2-3, with 7 bases aligning to TRBD2. V lost 2 bases, J lost 0 bases, and 14 bases stayed unmatched. CDR3 length: 19 amino acids. Germline CDR1 reads KGHSH; CDR2 reads LQKENI. The CDR3 region is CASSPLRSSGRTSTDTQYF. The CDR3 DNA is TGTGCCAGCTCACCATTGCGGTCTAGCGGAAGGACTAGCACAGATACGCAGTATTTT.

J is TRBJ2-3 and V is TRBV5-1; tentative D call: TRBD1 (5 bases). Germline-derived CDR1 and CDR2 are SGHRS and YFSETQ. V lost 4 bases to trimming and J lost 3 bases, with 18 bases between them. The CDR3 spans 16 residues. The DNA for the CDR3 is TGCGCCAGCAGCCCAACTGCCCAGGGTGGGACAGATACGCAGTATTTT. This codes for CASSPTAQGGTDTQYF.

The chain uses TRBV5-1 and TRBJ2-1, with 10 bases fitting TRBD1. The length of the CDR3 is 14 residues. V trimming: 3 bases; J trimming: 6 bases; junction bases outside the gene matches: 3. The V gene's germline CDR1 is SGHRS and CDR2 YFSETQ. Written as DNA, the CDR3 is TGCGCCAGCAGCTGGGGACAGGGGCCCAATGAGCAGTTCTTC. The encoded protein is CASSWGQGPNEQFF.

This rearrangement joins TRBV4-1 to TRBJ1-3; 9 bases fit TRBD1. Germline V lookup: CDR1 MGHRA, CDR2 YSYEKL. V shed 3 bases, J shed 4 bases, and the junction held 7 bases outside the gene matches. This CDR3 contains 16 residues. The CDR3 nucleotides are TGCGCCAGCAGCCAGCCCACCGGGACAGGGGGAAACACCATATATTTT. Translating it yields CASSQPTGTGGNTIYF.

The chain is built from TRBV7-3 and TRBJ1-3; weak D call: TRBD1 (6 bases). The CDR3 runs to 14 residues. The germline V and J ends were trimmed by 5 bases and 4 bases, with 12 bases remaining between them. Germline lookup yields CDR1 SGHTA and CDR2 FQGTGA. CDR3 residues: CASSTGPYGNTIYF. CDR3 in DNA: TGTGCCAGCAGCACAGGGCCCTACGGAAACACCATATATTTT.

The chain has TRBV5-6 and TRBJ2-3; D call uncertain. The CDR3 loop spans 14 amino acids. The V and J ends lost 0 bases and 2 bases respectively, with 7 bases between them. Per germline, CDR1 SGHDT and CDR2 YYEEEE. Here the CDR3 DNA reads TGTGCCAGCAGCTTGGCGCAGCTCACAGATACGCAGTATTTT. This sequence encodes CASSLAQLTDTQYF.

The V and J genes are TRBV5-1 and TRBJ2-1, with 7 bases identical to TRBD1. Germline V gives CDR1 SGHRS, CDR2 YFSETQ. Trimming cost V 2 bases and J 5 bases; bases outside gene matches: 4. CDR3 length: 14 residues. The CDR3 sequence is CASSLGGPDNEQFF. DNA of the CDR3: TGCGCCAGCAGCTTAGGGGGCCCCGACAATGAGCAGTTCTTC.

The gene calls are TRBV5-4 and TRBJ2-1; 9 nucleotides line up with TRBD2. The CDR3 consists of 17 residues. Germline V gene sequence: CDR1 SGHNT, CDR2 YYREEE (reference sequence). The V gene end was trimmed by 4 bases and the J gene end by 2 bases; junction bases not matched to a gene: 10. CDR3 coding DNA: TGTGCCAGCAGCAAGGCCGCTAGCGGGATCCCCTACAATGAGCAGTTCTTC. Translated: CASSKAASGIPYNEQFF.

CDR3 protein: CASSLSQVAETQYF. CDR3 DNA: TGTGCCAGCAGCTTGTCCCAAGTCGCAGAGACCCAGTACTTC. The J gene is TRBJ2-5, the V gene TRBV5-4; D not certain. V was trimmed by 1 base and J by 4 bases, leaving 11 bases between them. The CDR3 is 14 amino acids. The germline V gene encodes CDR1 SGHNT and CDR2 YYREEE (reference sequence).

The rearrangement uses TRBV19 and TRBJ2-3; 10 bases line up with TRBD2. The germline V gene encodes CDR1 LNHDA and CDR2 SQIVND (reference sequence). V shed 3 bases, J shed 2 bases, and the junction held 14 bases outside the gene matches. The CDR3 loop spans 19 amino acids. Written as DNA, the CDR3 is TGTGCCAGTAGTATTACGGGGCCTAGCGGGAGTCTCTACACAGATACGCAGTATTTT. Translated: CASSITGPSGSLYTDTQYF. The variable domain in full, with the rest retrieved from reference TRBV19 and TRBJ2-3, is DGGITQSPKYLFRKEGQNVTLSCEQNLNHDAMYWYRQDPGQGLRLIYYSQIVNDFQKGDIAEGYSVSREKKESFPLTVTSAQKNPTAFYLCASSITGPSGSLYTDTQYFGPGTRLTVL.